This T cell receptor beta chain originates from a study of graft-versus-host responses after intestinal transplantation. This clone showed up just once. Its target is not known. Germline V gives CDR1 SNHLY, CDR2 FYNNEI. Deletions cut 2 bases from V and 6 bases from J, with 18 bases between. The CDR3 spans 16 residues. General study results and limits: GvH clones detected in recipient marrow included some appearing first in ileum or blood.

Profiling relied on immunoSEQ multiplex PCR, and the TCRdb table lists in-frame clones only, not all of them. The data contain tens of thousands of clones, 85% to 95% of them singletons. The chain recombines TRBV2 with TRBJ2-3, with D perhaps assigned TRBD1 or TRBD2 (6 bases each). This TCR was sampled from a human patient who received an intestinal transplant, so some T cells may come from the graft donor. This specimen was PBMCs, taken about 120 weeks after a first intestinal transplant, on the day of a second. The CDR3 region has the DNA TGTGCCAGCAGTGAACAGGGGTCGGCGGGATCCGATACGCAGTATTTT. It codes for CASSEQGSAGSDTQYF.